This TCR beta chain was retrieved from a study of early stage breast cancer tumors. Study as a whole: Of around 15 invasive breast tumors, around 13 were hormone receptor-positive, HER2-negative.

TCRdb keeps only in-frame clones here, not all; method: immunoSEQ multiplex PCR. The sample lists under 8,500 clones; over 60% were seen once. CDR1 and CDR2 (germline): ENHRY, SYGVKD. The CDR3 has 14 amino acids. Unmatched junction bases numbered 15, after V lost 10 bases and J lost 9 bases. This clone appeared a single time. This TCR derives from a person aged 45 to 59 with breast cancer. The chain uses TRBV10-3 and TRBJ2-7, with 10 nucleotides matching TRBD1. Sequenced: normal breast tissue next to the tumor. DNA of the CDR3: TGTGCCACAAAAACCGGGACAGGGGACACCAGGCAGTACTTC. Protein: CATKTGTGDTRQYF.